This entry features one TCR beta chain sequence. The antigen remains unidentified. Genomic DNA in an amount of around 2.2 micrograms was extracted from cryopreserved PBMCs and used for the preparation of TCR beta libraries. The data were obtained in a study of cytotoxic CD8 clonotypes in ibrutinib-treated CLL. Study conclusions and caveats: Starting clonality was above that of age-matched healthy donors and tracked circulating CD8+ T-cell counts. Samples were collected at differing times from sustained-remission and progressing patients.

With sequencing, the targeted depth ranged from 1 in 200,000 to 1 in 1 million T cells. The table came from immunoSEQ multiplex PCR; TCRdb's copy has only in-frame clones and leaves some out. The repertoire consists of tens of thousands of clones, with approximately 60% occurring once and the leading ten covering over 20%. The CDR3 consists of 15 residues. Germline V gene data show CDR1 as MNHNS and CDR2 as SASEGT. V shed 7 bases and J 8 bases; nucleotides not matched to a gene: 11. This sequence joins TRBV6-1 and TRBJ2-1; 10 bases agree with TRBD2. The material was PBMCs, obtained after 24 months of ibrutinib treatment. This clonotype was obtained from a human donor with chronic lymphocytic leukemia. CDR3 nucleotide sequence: TGTGCCAGCACCCAGCGGGGGGGGTTAACCGATGAGCAGTTCTTC. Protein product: CASTQRGGLTDEQFF.